The sequence of this T cell receptor (beta chain) was determined in a study of blood T cell repertoires in COVID-19. V shed 2 bases, J shed 1 base, and the junction held 12 bases outside the gene matches. Germline lookup yields CDR1 SGHVS and CDR2 FNYEAQ. The CDR3 runs 20 residues. Using immunoSEQ multiplex PCR, the repertoire was profiled, and TCRdb retains in-frame clones only, with some absent. The sample records about 130,000 clones, roughly three quarters being singletons. The chain is built from TRBV7-6 and TRBJ1-3; TRBD1 matches at 12 bases. The origin of this receptor is a man in his forties with active or convalescent COVID-19. The specimen was peripheral blood. The CDR3 DNA follows: TGTGCCAGCAGCTTACTATCCGGGACAGGGGGCGCTTCATCTGGAAACACCATATATTTT. Translating it yields CASSLLSGTGGASSGNTIYF. The complete variable domain, with remaining parts taken from reference TRBV7-6 and TRBJ1-3, reads GAGVSQSPRYKVTKRGQDVALRCDPISGHVSLYWYRQALGQGPEFLTYFNYEAQQDKSGLPNDRFSAERPEGSISTLTIQRTEQRDSAMYRCASSLLSGTGGASSGNTIYFGEGSWLTVV.